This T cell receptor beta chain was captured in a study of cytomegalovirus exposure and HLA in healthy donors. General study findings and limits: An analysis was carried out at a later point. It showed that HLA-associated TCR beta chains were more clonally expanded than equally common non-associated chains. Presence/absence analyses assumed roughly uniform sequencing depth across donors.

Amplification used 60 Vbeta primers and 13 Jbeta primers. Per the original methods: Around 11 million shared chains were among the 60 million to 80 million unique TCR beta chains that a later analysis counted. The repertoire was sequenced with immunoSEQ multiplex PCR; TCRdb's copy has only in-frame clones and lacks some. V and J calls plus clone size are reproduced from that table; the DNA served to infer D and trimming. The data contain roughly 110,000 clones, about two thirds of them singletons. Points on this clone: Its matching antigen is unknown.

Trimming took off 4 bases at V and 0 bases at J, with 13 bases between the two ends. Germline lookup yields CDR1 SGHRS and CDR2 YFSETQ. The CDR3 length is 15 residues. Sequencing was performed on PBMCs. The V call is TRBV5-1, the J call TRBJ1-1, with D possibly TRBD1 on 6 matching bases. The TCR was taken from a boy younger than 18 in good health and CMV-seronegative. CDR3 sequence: CASSLNGQLNTEAFF. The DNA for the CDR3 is TGCGCCAGCAGCCTGAATGGACAGTTGAACACTGAAGCTTTCTTT.